This T cell receptor (beta chain) was sequenced for a study of STAT5B mutations in CD4+ large granular lymphocyte leukemia (dated 2022 in TCRdb). About the full investigation: Among healthy controls, the CDR3 'QG' motif was associated with a particular HLA allele. Flow cytometry performed on FACSCanto II or FACSVerse showed that the purified fractions had more than 95% purity among lymphocytes. TCRbeta repertoires of CD4+ T-cell large granular lymphocyte leukemia patients were compared with those of healthy blood donors.

Taken from the germline V gene, the CDR1 and CDR2 loops are SGHNT and YENEEA. Relative to germline, V is 3 bases shorter and J is 0 bases shorter, with 11 bases between their ends. The CDR3 contains 15 residues, cysteine and phenylalanine counted. Kept here is only the CDR3 DNA, which spans 45 bases and is read in frame from base 1. Healthy controls were approximately 40 blood donors whose buffy coats came from the Finnish Red Cross blood service. All TCR-sequenced material derived from peripheral blood: patient blood samples and healthy donor buffy coats. Ficoll-Hypaque gradient centrifugation was used to isolate peripheral blood mononuclear cells. Magnetic purification was used to isolate CD4+ cells from the buffy coats of the healthy controls. Genomic DNA was extracted using the Gentra Puregene Cell and Tissue kit, and a Qubit 2.0 fluorometer was used to quantify it. Study-wide findings and limitations: Compared with healthy CD4+ repertoires, CD4-sorted patient repertoires appeared more clonal, and this difference remained even after the putative leukemic clones were removed. Data were not HLA-matched; higher clonality in CD4+ versus CD8+ T-LGLL could reflect the relatively small sample size. Main leukemic clonotypes were private to each patient, although over 20% of the main leukemic clonotypes were found at low frequency in the non-leukemic repertoires of other patients. Enrichment of TRBV06-family usage was observed among the top patient clones (8/27) relative to healthy controls (2/35).

The immunoSEQ assay at survey resolution was applied to genomic DNA for sequencing of TCRbeta rearrangements. The original pipeline was this. In the TCR sequencing data, the smallest productive clonotype frequency that could be detected was 2.59 x 10-5. Only productive TCRbeta rearrangements, meaning sequences that were complete and in-frame, were kept for the analyses. Sample clonality was computed as Simpson clonality in the immunoSEQ Analyzer version 3.0. Clones were categorized by frequency as very rare, small, medium, large (1-20%) or hyperexpanded (>20%). Generation probabilities were estimated with OLGA 1.2.3, V-gene circos plots were generated with VDJtools, specificities were searched for in VDJdb, and CDR3 motifs were identified with GLIPH. TCRdb limited this immuneACCESS table to in-frame rearrangements with V and J called. A share of clones is missing; checked studies link under half to unresolved V genes, and the rest is unexplained. V and J calls plus clone size are reproduced from that table; the DNA served to infer D and trimming. The sample has about 30,000 clones on record, more than 65% of them singletons. The ten largest make up approximately 2.3% of the sample.

As to this clone: Its antigen is not yet known. No clone much larger than this one lies a single base away; base qualities are absent.

The clonotype originates from a human donor in good health. Material: CD4+ T cells from blood buffy coats. The chain is assembled from TRBV11-3 and TRBJ2-5; the D segment could be TRBD1, given 6 matching bases. The CDR3 protein is CASSLGAEYQETQYF. In nucleotide form, the sequence is TGTGCCAGCAGCTTGGGGGCCGAGTACCAAGAGACCCAGTACTTC.